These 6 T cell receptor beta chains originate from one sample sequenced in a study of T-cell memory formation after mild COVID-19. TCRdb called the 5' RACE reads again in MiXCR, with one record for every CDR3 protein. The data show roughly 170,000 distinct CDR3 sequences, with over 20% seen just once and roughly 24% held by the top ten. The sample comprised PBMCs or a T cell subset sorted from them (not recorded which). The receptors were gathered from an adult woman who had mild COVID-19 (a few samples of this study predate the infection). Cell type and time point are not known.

The chain's CDR3 is CASSQDRGGKNSPLHF. CDR3 coding DNA: TGTGCCAGCAGCCAAGATCGAGGTGGAAAGAATTCACCCCTCCACTTT. The J gene is TRBJ1-6, the V gene TRBV4-2; D gene ambiguous. Germline-derived CDR1 and CDR2 are LGHNA and YNFKEQ. V lost 0 bases and J lost 7, with 13 bases in between. This CDR3 has 16 amino acids.

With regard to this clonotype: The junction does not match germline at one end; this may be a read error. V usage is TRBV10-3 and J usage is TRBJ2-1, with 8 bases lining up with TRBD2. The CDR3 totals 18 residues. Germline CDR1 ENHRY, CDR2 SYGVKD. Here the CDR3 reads CAVSGESKGLVSYNEQFF. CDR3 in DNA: TGTGCCGTCAGTGGCGAGTCCAAGGGACTAGTATCCTACAATGAGCAGTTCTTC.

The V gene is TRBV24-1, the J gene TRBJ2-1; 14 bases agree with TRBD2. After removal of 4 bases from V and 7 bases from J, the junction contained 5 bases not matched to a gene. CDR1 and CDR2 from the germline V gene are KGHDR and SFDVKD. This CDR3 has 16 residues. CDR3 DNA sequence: TGTGCCACCAGTGAGCCGGGACTAGCGGGGGAGAATGAGCAGTTCTTC. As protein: CATSEPGLAGENEQFF.

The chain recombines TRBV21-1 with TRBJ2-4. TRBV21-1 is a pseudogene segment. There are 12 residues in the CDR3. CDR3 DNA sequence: TGTGCCAGCAGCAAAATGGGCAACATTCAGTACTTC. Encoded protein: CASSKMGNIQYF.

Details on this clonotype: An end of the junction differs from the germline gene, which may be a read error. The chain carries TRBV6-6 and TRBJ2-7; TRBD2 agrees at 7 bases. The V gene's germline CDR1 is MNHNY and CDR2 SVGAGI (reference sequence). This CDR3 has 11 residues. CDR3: CASSYAGLVAF. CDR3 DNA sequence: TGTGCCAGCAGTTACGCCGGACTAGTGGCCTTC.

The CDR3 here is CASSLASTVKPSTDTQYF. For the CDR3, the DNA is TGTGCCAGCAGCTTAGCTAGCACCGTCAAACCTAGCACAGATACGCAGTATTTT. The genes are TRBV7-2 and TRBJ2-3; D gene uncertain. In germline, CDR1 is SGHTA, CDR2 FQGNSA. This CDR3 comprises 18 residues. V gave up 0 bases and J gave up 0 bases, with 16 bases separating them.